The clone carrying this T cell receptor beta chain was seen at least ten times. Antigen: not known. The germline V gene has CDR1 SGHAT and CDR2 FQNNGV. CDR3 length: 14 amino acids. The V segment lost 4 bases and the J segment 8 bases; nucleotides outside the gene matches: 7. This specimen comes from a study of CD8 T cells in ankylosing spondylitis. MiXCR, run by TCRdb on the 5' RACE reads, gives a single entry per CDR3 protein. The sample holds approximately 140,000 distinct CDR3 sequences, 40% to 50% seen once. Whole-study results and caveats: Ankylosing spondylitis blood seemed to carry a telltale TCR beta motif made of eight or nine highly homologous variants. Disease-linked clones bore a CD8+ phenotype and were relatively rare in peripheral blood.

The chain couples TRBV11-2 to TRBJ1-3; 8 nucleotides agree with TRBD1. This clonotype originated in a male donor with ankylosing spondylitis. Sequencing was performed on synovial fluid, either unsorted or a sorted T cell fraction (not recorded which). The CDR3 nucleotides read TGTGCCAGCAGCTCCCGACAGGGGTTTTACACCATATATTTT. Translation: CASSSRQGFYTIYF.